What follows are 12 T cell receptor beta chains derived from one specimen sequenced in a study of cytomegalovirus exposure and HLA in healthy donors. PCR involved 60 Vbeta and 13 Jbeta primers. Only in-frame clones appear in the TCRdb table, and some are missing; sequencing was by immunoSEQ multiplex PCR. The table records approximately 200,000 clones, roughly 75% of them present only once. Sequenced: PBMCs. The receptors stem from a man aged 25-45 years in good health and CMV-seropositive.

The genes are TRBV30 and TRBJ1-2, with D possibly matching TRBD1 (5 bases). Per germline, CDR1 GTSNPN and CDR2 SVGIG (reference sequence). V dropped 8 bases and J dropped 5 bases, with 18 bases sitting between them. The CDR3 runs 13 residues. CDR3 protein: CAISRDRPYGYTF. CDR3 bases: TGTGCCATTTCCAGGGATAGGCCTTATGGCTACACCTTC. Looking up the rest from reference TRBV30 and TRBJ1-2 gives the full variable domain: SQTIHQWPATLVQPVGSPLSLECTVEGTSNPNLYWYRQAAGRGLQLLFYSVGIGQISSEVPQNLSASRPQDRQFILSSKKLLLSDSGFYLCAISRDRPYGYTFGSGTRLTVV.

V is TRBV27 and J is TRBJ2-3, with TRBD1 as a possible D gene (6 bases). V gave up 3 bases and J gave up 5 bases, with 12 bases separating them. The germline V gene has CDR1 MNHEY and CDR2 SMNVEV (reference sequence). The CDR3 is made up of 14 amino acids. This CDR3 reads CASSFGGAGDTQYF. The CDR3 nucleotides are TGTGCCAGCAGTTTTGGGGGCGCAGGAGATACGCAGTATTTT.

As to this clone: Other nucleotide sequences from this sample produce the same CDR3. The V call is TRBV4-2, the J call TRBJ2-1; 12 bases align to TRBD2. With 3 bases clipped from V and 4 bases from J, the junction kept 4 bases outside the gene matches. Germline V gene lookup returns CDR1 LGHNA and CDR2 YNFKEQ. This CDR3 has 16 amino acids. CDR3 coding DNA: TGTGCCAGCAGCCAGGACCTAGCGGGAGGGTACAATGAGCAGTTCTTC. It is translated as CASSQDLAGGYNEQFF.

V gene TRBV5-5 combines with J gene TRBJ1-5; 7 bases are a match to TRBD1. The V gene's germline CDR1 is SGHKS and CDR2 YYEKEE (reference sequence). The V segment lost 5 bases and the J segment 3 bases; nucleotides outside the gene matches: 5. This CDR3 is built from 14 residues. The CDR3 sequence: CASSSGQVNQPQHF. CDR3 DNA sequence: TGTGCCAGCAGTTCAGGACAGGTCAATCAGCCCCAGCATTTT.

The chain has TRBV6-1 and TRBJ2-2; no reliable D call. Trimming took off 5 bases at V and 3 bases at J, with 4 bases between the two ends. Germline CDR1 is MNHNS and CDR2 is SASEGT. The CDR3 totals 12 residues. The DNA of the CDR3 is TGTGCCAGCAGTCTATACACCGGGGAGCTGTTTTTT. Its translation is CASSLYTGELFF.

The rearrangement joins TRBV7-8 to TRBJ2-3; 9 nucleotides agree with TRBD2. Germline V gives CDR1 SGHVS, CDR2 FQNEAQ. V lost 4 bases to trimming and J lost 2 bases; unmatched junction nucleotides: 10. The CDR3 runs 17 residues. For the CDR3, the DNA is TGTGCCAGCAGCTCACGAGGAGCGGGAGGCTCCACAGATACGCAGTATTTT. It specifies CASSSRGAGGSTDTQYF.

J is TRBJ2-5 and V is TRBV5-4; 8 nucleotides line up with TRBD1. CDR1 is SGHNT, CDR2 YYREEE, per germline (reference sequence). J gave up 3 bases and V 4 bases, and 8 bases lay outside the gene matches. This CDR3 contains 15 residues. Written as DNA, the CDR3 is TGTGCCAGCAGCACTCCCACAGGGGGAGAAGAGACCCAGTACTTC. This translates into CASSTPTGGEETQYF.

The chain has TRBV6-5 and TRBJ1-5, with TRBD1 matching over 8 bases. This CDR3 contains 16 residues. Trimming removed 4 bases from V and 7 bases from J; junction bases left unmatched: 12. Per the germline V gene, CDR1 is MNHEY and CDR2 is SVGAGI. CDR3 region: CASSSGGRGLRQPQHF. The CDR3 DNA sequence: TGTGCCAGCAGTTCTGGGGGCAGGGGGCTACGACAGCCCCAGCATTTT.

The chain links TRBV4-3 to TRBJ1-6; TRBD1 matches at 8 bases. The germline V gene encodes CDR1 LGHNA and CDR2 YSLEER. This CDR3 region has 18 residues. The V and J ends lost 1 base and 10 bases, in that order; junction bases with no gene match: 15. CDR3 sequence: CASSQVVPQTGDGSPLHF. The CDR3 DNA reads TGCGCCAGCAGCCAAGTAGTACCCCAGACAGGGGACGGATCACCCCTCCACTTT.

CDR3 loop: CASSVRETQYF. In DNA, the CDR3 is TGCGCCAGCAGCGTCCGGGAGACCCAGTACTTC. V usage is TRBV5-1 and J usage is TRBJ2-5; D unresolved. The V gene's germline CDR1 is SGHRS and CDR2 YFSETQ. This CDR3 has 11 amino acids. Trimming cost V 4 bases and J 5 bases, with 6 bases left between them.

This chain links TRBV5-1 with TRBJ2-5; perhaps TRBD1 as D (5 bases). Germline loops: CDR1 SGHRS, CDR2 YFSETQ. Trimming left V 4 bases short and J 5 bases short, with 6 bases between. The CDR3 runs to 11 residues. CDR3 amino acids: CASSRGETQYF. In DNA form, the CDR3 reads TGCGCCAGCAGCAGGGGTGAGACCCAGTACTTC.

This clone has a single count. V usage is TRBV5-1 and J usage is TRBJ1-1, with a possible D match to TRBD1 (5 bases). Trimming took off 6 bases at V and 4 bases at J, with 16 bases between the two ends. Germline-derived CDR1 and CDR2 are SGHRS and YFSETQ. CDR3 length equals 14 residues. The CDR3 loop is CASKGGDGGTEAFF. CDR3 nucleotides: TGCGCCAGCAAAGGCGGCGACGGGGGCACTGAAGCTTTCTTT.